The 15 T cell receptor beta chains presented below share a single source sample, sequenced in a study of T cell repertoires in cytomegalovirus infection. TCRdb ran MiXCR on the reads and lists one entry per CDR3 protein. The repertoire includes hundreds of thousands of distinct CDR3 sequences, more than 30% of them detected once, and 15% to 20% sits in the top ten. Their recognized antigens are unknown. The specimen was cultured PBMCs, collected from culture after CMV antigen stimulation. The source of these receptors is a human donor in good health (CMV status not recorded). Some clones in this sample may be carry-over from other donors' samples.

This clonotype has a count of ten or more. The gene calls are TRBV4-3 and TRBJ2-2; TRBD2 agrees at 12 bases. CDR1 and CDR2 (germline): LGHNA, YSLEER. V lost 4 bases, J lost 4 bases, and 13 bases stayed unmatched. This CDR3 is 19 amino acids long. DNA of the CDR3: TGCGCCAGCAGCCCACGCGGACTAGCGGGAATAATGCCCACCGGGGAGCTGTTTTTT. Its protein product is CASSPRGLAGIMPTGELFF.

The DNA of the CDR3 is TGTGCCAGCAGTAAACTAGCGGGAGAGTACAATGAGCAGTTCTTC. Its translation is CASSKLAGEYNEQFF. The V and J genes are TRBV6-4 and TRBJ2-1; 11 bases agree with TRBD2. This CDR3 has 15 amino acids. V lost 5 bases to trimming and J lost 4 bases; unmatched junction nucleotides: 4. CDR1 is MRHNA and CDR2 is SNTAGT in the germline V gene.

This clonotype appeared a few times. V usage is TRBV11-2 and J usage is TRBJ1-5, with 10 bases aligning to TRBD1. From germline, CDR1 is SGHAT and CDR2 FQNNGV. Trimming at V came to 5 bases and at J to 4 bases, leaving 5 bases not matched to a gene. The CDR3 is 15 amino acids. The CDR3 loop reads CASSPDRGNNQPQHF. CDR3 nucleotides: TGTGCCAGCAGCCCGGACAGGGGGAATAATCAGCCCCAGCATTTT.

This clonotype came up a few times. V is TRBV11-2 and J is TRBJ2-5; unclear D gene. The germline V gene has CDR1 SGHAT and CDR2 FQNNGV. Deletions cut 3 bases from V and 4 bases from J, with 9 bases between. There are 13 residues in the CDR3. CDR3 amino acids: CASSFWWGETQYF. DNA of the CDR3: TGTGCCAGCAGCTTCTGGTGGGGAGAGACCCAGTACTTC. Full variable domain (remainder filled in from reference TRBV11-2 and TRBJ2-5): EAGVAQSPRYKIIEKRQSVAFWCNPISGHATLYWYQQILGQGPKLLIQFQNNGVVDDSQLPKDRFSAERLKGVDSTLKIQPAKLEDSAVYLCASSFWWGETQYFGPGTRLLVL.

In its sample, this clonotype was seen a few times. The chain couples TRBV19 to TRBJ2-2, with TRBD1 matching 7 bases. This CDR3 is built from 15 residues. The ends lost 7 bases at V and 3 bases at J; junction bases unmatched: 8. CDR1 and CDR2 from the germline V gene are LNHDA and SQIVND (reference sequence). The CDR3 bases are TGTGCCAGTATCACCGGGACAGATGACACCGGGGAGCTGTTTTTT. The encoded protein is CASITGTDDTGELFF.

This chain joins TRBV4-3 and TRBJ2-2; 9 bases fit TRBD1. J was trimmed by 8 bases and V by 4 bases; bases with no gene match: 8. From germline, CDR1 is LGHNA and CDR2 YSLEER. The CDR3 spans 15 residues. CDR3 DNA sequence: TGCGCCAGCAGCCGCGGACTAGGACAGGGGGGGGAGCTGTTTTTT. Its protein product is CASSRGLGQGGELFF.

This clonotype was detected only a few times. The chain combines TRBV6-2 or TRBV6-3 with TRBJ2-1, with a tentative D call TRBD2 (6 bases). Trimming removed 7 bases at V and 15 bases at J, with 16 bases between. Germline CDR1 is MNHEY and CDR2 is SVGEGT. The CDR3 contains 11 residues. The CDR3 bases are TGTGCCAGCAACCAAGGACTAAGTTGGTTCTTC. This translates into CASNQGLSWFF.

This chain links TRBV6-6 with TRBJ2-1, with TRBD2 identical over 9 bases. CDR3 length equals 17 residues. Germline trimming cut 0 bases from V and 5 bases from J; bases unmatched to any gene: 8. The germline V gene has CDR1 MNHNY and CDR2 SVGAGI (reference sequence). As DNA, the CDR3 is TGTGCCAGCAGTTACTCGATGCTAGCGGGAAACAACAATGAGCAGTTCTTC. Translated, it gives CASSYSMLAGNNNEQFF.

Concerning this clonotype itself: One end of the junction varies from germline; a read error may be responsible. This CDR3 reads CARSLRASTDTQYF. CDR3 sequence (DNA): TGTGCCCGCAGCTTGCGGGCCAGCACAGATACGCAGTATTTT. The genes are TRBV7-2 and TRBJ2-3; D might be TRBD2 (5 bases). The V gene's germline CDR1 is SGHTA and CDR2 FQGNSA. The CDR3 has 14 amino acids.

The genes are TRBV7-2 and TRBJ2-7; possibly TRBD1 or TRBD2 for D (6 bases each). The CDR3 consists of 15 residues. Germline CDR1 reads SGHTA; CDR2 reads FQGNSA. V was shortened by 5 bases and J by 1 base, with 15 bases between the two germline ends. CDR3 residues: CASSPSGQGSYEQYV. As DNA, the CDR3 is TGTGCCAGCAGCCCCAGCGGGCAGGGGTCCTACGAGCAGTACGTC.

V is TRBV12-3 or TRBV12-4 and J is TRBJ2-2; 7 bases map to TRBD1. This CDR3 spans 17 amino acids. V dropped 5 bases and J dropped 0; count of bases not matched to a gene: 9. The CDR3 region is CASSPPPGQTNTGELFF. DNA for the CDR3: TGTGCCAGCAGTCCGCCACCGGGACAGACGAACACCGGGGAGCTGTTTTTT.

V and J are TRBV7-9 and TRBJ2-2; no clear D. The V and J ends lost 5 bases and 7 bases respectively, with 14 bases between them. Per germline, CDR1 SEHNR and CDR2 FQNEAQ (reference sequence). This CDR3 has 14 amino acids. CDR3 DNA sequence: TGTGCCAGCAGCCCCCATGACTTCAGCGGGGAGCTGTTTTTT. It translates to CASSPHDFSGELFF.

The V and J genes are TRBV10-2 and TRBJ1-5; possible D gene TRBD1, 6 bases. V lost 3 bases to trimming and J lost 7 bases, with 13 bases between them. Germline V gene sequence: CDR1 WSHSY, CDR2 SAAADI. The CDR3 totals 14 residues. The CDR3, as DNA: TGCGCCAGCAGTGACCCGGCAGGGGACCAGCCCCAGCATTTT. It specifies CASSDPAGDQPQHF.

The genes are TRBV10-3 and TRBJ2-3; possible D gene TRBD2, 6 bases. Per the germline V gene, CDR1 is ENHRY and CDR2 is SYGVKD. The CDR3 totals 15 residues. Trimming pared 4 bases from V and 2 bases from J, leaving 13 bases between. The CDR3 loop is CAISAERALTDTQYF. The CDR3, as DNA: TGTGCCATCAGTGCGGAGCGGGCCCTCACAGATACGCAGTATTTT.

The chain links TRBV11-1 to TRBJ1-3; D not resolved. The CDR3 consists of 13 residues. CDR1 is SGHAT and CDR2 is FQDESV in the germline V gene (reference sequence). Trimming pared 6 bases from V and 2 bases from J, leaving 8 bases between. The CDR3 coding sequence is TGTGCCAGCAGTCAACCACCTGGAAACACCATATATTTT. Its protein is CASSQPPGNTIYF.